These T cell receptor beta chains were read from a single sample in a study of sequential checkpoint blockade in melanoma. Only in-frame clones appear in the TCRdb table, and some are missing; sequencing was by immunoSEQ multiplex PCR. The data hold approximately 21,000 clones, with roughly 80% observed a single time. This sample comprised CD8+ T cells sorted from blood (inferred from file names), obtained from a patient given nivolumab and ipilimumab in sequence. These receptors came from a human donor with melanoma. Both conserved end residues are part of each CDR3. The order of the fields is J gene, V gene, clone size, D gene, CDR3 protein, CDR3 DNA. D genes are given only for firm matches. A row's size may be missing; if present it is once, few, many or a size class.

TRBJ1-1 TRBV11-3 . TRBD1 CASSSGRTGDSFEAFF TGTGCCAGCAGCTCCGGGAGGACAGGGGATTCTTTTGAAGCTTTCTTT
TRBJ1-5 TRBV15 . . CATSNYGWSNQPQHF TGTGCCACCAGCAACTACGGTTGGAGCAATCAGCCCCAGCATTTT
TRBJ2-1 TRBV2 . . CASSEWFIGDSNEQFF TGTGCCAGCAGTGAATGGTTTATAGGGGATTCCAATGAGCAGTTCTTC
TRBJ2-7 TRBV13 . TRBD2 CASSSTMASGSYEQYF TGTGCCAGCAGCTCGACGATGGCTAGCGGGAGTTACGAGCAGTACTTC
TRBJ2-3 TRBV2 . TRBD2 CASGGLSTSGASTDTQYF TGTGCCAGCGGGGGGTTATCGACTAGCGGAGCTAGCACAGATACGCAGTATTTT
TRBJ1-5 TRBV28 . TRBD1 CASSQLRQGYNQPQHF TGTGCCAGCAGTCAACTGAGACAGGGTTATAATCAGCCCCAGCATTTT
TRBJ1-5 TRBV5-8 . . CASSGGRAGFQPQHF TGTGCCAGCAGTGGGGGTAGGGCGGGGTTTCAGCCCCAGCATTTT
TRBJ1-2 TRBV5-8 once TRBD1 CASSRGRTGRNGYTF TGTGCCAGCAGCCGAGGAAGGACAGGGCGGAATGGCTACACCTTC
TRBJ1-2 TRBV28 . . CASSSLLEGGGGYTF TGTGCCAGCAGTTCCCTCTTGGAAGGGGGGGGTGGCTACACCTTC
TRBJ1-2 TRBV11-2 . . CASSFTGNYGYTF TGTGCCAGCAGCTTCACAGGGAACTATGGCTACACCTTC
TRBJ2-7 TRBV5-1 . . CASSLAVDSYEQYF TGCGCCAGCAGCTTGGCGGTCGACTCCTACGAGCAGTACTTC
TRBJ1-2 TRBV4-3 once . CASSQGPRAFGYTF TGCGCCAGCAGCCAAGGGCCGAGGGCGTTTGGCTACACCTTC
TRBJ2-1 TRBV5-4 . . CASSLTGEQFF TGTGCCAGCAGCTTGACGGGTGAGCAGTTCTTC
TRBJ1-1 TRBV5-5 . . CASSWTPMNTEAFF TGTGCCAGCAGTTGGACACCCATGAACACTGAAGCTTTCTTT
TRBJ2-1 TRBV7-6 . . CASSSGVGYNEQFF TGTGCCAGCAGCTCGGGGGTGGGCTACAATGAGCAGTTCTTC
TRBJ2-7 TRBV27 . TRBD1 CASSRTGASYEQYF TGTGCCAGCAGTCGAACAGGGGCCTCCTACGAGCAGTACTTC
TRBJ2-7 TRBV10-3 . TRBD2 CAISDGLAPAYEQYF TGTGCCATCAGTGACGGACTAGCCCCAGCCTACGAGCAGTACTTC
TRBJ2-2 TRBV6-5 . . CASSTESGELFF TGTGCCAGCAGCACCGAGTCCGGGGAGCTGTTTTTT
TRBJ2-7 TRBV11-2 . . CASSLAGDQAYEQYF TGTGCCAGCAGCTTAGCGGGGGACCAAGCCTACGAGCAGTACTTC
TRBJ1-4 TRBV4-1 . TRBD1 CASSPRTGRYGLFF TGCGCCAGCAGCCCCCGGACAGGGAGGTACGGGCTGTTTTTT
TRBJ1-1 TRBV7-9 . . CASSQVDSLTEAFF TGTGCCAGCAGCCAAGTGGACAGCCTCACTGAAGCTTTCTTT
TRBJ2-7 TRBV28 . . CASSLRLRRGSYEQYF TGTGCCAGCAGTTTGCGGTTGAGAAGAGGCTCCTACGAGCAGTACTTC
TRBJ1-2 TRBV6-6 . TRBD1 CASSYPGTGAHYGYTF TGTGCCAGCAGTTATCCCGGGACAGGGGCCCACTATGGCTACACCTTC
TRBJ2-1 TRBV15 . TRBD1 CATSRGPGQGANEQFF TGTGCCACCAGCAGAGGACCGGGACAGGGGGCAAATGAGCAGTTCTTC
TRBJ1-2 TRBV9 . . CASSATTGYNYGYTF TGTGCCAGCAGCGCCACGACAGGTTACAACTATGGCTACACCTTC
TRBJ1-5 TRBV6-1 . TRBD1 CASDFEGTGGQPQHF TGTGCCAGCGATTTTGAAGGGACAGGAGGTCAGCCCCAGCATTTT
TRBJ2-5 TRBV19 medium-sized . CASSIITARSRGTQYF TGTGCCAGTAGTATAATCACAGCCCGGTCGCGGGGGACCCAGTACTTC
TRBJ2-2 TRBV5-6 . TRBD2 CASSSGLAGVTGELFF TGTGCCAGCAGCTCTGGACTAGCGGGAGTAACCGGGGAGCTGTTTTTT
TRBJ1-1 TRBV6-5 . . CASSSNTEAFF TGTGCCAGCAGCTCGAACACTGAAGCTTTCTTT
TRBJ2-1 TRBV13 . TRBD1 CASSPELLGGPLSYNEQFF TGTGCCAGCAGCCCAGAGCTCCTAGGGGGCCCCCTCTCCTACAATGAGCAGTTCTTC
TRBJ1-5 TRBV28 . . CATEPGRMGNQPQHF TGTGCCACCGAACCCGGCAGGATGGGCAATCAGCCCCAGCATTTT
TRBJ1-5 TRBV10-3 . TRBD1 CAIIGGQGESNQPQHF TGTGCCATCATTGGAGGACAGGGGGAAAGCAATCAGCCCCAGCATTTT
TRBJ1-5 TRBV4-1 . . CASSQEQGVGNQPQHF TGCGCCAGCAGCCAGGAACAGGGAGTCGGCAATCAGCCCCAGCATTTT
TRBJ1-1 TRBV19 . . CASSTLPDSEAFF TGTGCCAGTAGTACTCTCCCGGACAGTGAAGCTTTCTTT
TRBJ1-6 TRBV27 . TRBD1 CASSLDRGGSPLHF TGTGCCAGCAGTTTGGACAGGGGAGGTTCACCCCTCCACTTT
TRBJ2-7 TRBV28 . . CASSDYYEQYF TGTGCCAGCAGTGACTACTACGAGCAGTACTTC
TRBJ1-1 TRBV11-2 once . CASSQELNTEAFF TGTGCCAGCAGCCAGGAACTGAACACTGAAGCTTTCTTT
TRBJ2-5 TRBV5-1 . TRBD1 CASSFYPGGVLRETQYF TGCGCCAGCAGCTTTTATCCAGGGGGCGTGCTGAGAGAGACCCAGTACTTC
TRBJ2-7 TRBV7-9 . TRBD1 CASSSAGTGYYEQYF TGTGCCAGCAGCTCGGCCGGGACAGGGTATTACGAGCAGTACTTC
TRBJ2-7 TRBV5-1 few . CASSFPDSYEQYF TGCGCCAGCAGCTTCCCGGACAGCTACGAGCAGTACTTC